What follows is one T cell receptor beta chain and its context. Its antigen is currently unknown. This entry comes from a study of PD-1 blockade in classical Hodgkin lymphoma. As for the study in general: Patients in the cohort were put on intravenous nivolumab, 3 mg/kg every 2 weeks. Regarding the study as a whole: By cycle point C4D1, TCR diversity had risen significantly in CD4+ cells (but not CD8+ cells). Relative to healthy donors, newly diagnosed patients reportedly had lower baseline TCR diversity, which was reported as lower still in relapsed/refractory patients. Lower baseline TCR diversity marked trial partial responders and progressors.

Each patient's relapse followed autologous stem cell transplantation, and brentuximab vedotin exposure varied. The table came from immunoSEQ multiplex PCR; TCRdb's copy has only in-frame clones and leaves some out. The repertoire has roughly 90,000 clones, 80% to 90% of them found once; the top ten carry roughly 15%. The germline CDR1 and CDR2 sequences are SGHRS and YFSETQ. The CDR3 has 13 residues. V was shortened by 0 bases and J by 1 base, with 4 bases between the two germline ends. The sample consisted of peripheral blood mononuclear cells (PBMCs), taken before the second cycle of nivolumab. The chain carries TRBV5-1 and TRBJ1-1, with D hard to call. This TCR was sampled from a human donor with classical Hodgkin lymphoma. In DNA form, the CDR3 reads TGCGCCAGCAGCTTGGCAGGGAACACTGAAGCTTTCTTT. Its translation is CASSLAGNTEAFF.